This TCR beta chain was retrieved from a study of blood T cells in healthy people across ages. Per the germline V gene, CDR1 is DFQATT and CDR2 is SNEGSKA (reference sequence). This CDR3 spans 18 amino acids. V lost 1 base to trimming and J lost 3 bases, with 23 bases between them. This clonotype has ten or more counts. A second about 6 to 11 cycle PCR used barcoded and J-beta primers. TCRdb re-called the 5' RACE reads through MiXCR, storing one row per CDR3 protein. Of roughly 640,000 distinct CDR3 sequences in the sample, approximately 30% were seen once. The J gene is TRBJ2-3, the V gene TRBV20-1; tentative D call: TRBD1 (6 bases). Sequenced material: blood. This sequence originates from a woman older than 75 in good health. The CDR3 sequence: CSARVVGQGTGSTDTQYF. Here the CDR3 DNA reads TGCAGTGCTAGAGTTGTGGGCCAGGGAACAGGGAGTACAGATACGCAGTATTTT.